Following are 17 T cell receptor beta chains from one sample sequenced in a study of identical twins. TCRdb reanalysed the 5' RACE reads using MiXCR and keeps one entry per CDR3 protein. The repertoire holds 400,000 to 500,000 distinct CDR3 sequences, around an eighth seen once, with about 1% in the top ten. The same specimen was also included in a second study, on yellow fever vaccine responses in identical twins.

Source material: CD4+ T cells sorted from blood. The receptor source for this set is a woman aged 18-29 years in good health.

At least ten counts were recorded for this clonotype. The CDR3 DNA reads TGCAGCGTTGGTGAGCGGGAGGCCACAGATACGCAGTATTTT. Amino acid sequence: CSVGEREATDTQYF. V is TRBV29-1 and J is TRBJ2-3, with 9 bases matching TRBD2. Looked up from germline, CDR1 is SQVTM and CDR2 is ANQGSEA. J gave up 2 bases and V 4 bases, and 4 bases lay outside the gene matches. CDR3 length: 14 residues.

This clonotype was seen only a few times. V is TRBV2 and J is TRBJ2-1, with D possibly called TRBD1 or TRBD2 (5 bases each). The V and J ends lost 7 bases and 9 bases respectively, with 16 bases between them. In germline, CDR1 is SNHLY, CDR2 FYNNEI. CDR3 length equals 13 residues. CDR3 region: CASNGDPGREQFF. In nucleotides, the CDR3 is TGTGCCAGCAATGGGGACCCCGGCCGTGAGCAGTTCTTC. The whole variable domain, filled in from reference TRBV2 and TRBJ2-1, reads EPEVTQTPSHQVTQMGQEVILRCVPISNHLYFYWYRQILGQKVEFLVSFYNNEISEKSEIFDDQFSVERPDGSNFTLKIRSTKLEDSAMYFCASNGDPGREQFFGPGTRLTVL.

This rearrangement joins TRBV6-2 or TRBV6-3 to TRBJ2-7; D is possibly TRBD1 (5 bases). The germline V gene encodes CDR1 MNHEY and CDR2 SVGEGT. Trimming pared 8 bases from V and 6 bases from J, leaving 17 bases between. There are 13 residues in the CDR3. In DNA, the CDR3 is TGTGCCAGCCTAAAACGGACAAATGGCGAGCAGTACTTC. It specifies CASLKRTNGEQYF.

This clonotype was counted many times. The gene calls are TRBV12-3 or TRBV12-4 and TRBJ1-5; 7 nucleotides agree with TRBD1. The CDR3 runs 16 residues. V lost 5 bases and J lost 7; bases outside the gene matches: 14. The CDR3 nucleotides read TGTGCCAGCAGTCCCCGGGACAGCATTTCGGGACAGCCCCAGCATTTT. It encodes CASSPRDSISGQPQHF.

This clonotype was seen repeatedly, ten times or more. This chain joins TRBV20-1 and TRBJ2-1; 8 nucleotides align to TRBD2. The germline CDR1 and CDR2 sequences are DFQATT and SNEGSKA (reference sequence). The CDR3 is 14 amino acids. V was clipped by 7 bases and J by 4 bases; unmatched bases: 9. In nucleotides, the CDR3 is TGCAGTGGAGTAGACGGGAGGGGTTACAATGAGCAGTTCTTC. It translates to CSGVDGRGYNEQFF.

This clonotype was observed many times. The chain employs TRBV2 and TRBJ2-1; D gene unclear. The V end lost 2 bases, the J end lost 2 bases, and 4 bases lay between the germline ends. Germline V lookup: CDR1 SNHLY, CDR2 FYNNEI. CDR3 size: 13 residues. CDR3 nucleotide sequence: TGTGCCAGCAGTGAAAATACCTACAATGAGCAGTTCTTC. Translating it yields CASSENTYNEQFF.

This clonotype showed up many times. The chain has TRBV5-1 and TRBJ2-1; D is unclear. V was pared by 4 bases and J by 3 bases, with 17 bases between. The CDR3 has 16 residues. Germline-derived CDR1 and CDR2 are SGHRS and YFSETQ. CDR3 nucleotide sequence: TGCGCCAGCAGCCCCGAGCCCGGTACCGGCTACAATGAGCAGTTCTTC. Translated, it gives CASSPEPGTGYNEQFF.

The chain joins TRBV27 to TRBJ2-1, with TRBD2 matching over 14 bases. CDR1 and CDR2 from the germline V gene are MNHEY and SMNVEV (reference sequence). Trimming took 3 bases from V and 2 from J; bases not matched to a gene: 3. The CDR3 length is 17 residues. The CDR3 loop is CASSFGLAGGPYNEQFF. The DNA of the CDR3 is TGTGCCAGCAGTTTCGGACTAGCGGGGGGACCCTACAATGAGCAGTTCTTC.

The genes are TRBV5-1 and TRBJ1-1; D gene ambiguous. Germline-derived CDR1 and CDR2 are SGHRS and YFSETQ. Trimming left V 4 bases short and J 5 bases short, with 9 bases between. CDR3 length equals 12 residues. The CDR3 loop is CASSPEGTEAFF. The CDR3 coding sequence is TGCGCCAGCAGCCCTGAAGGGACTGAAGCTTTCTTT.

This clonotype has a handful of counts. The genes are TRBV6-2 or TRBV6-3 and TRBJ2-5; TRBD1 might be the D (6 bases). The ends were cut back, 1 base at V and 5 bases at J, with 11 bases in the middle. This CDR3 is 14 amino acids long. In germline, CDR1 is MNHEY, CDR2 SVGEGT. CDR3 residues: CASSYFTGSETQYF. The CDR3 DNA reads TGTGCCAGCAGTTACTTTACAGGGTCGGAGACCCAGTACTTC.

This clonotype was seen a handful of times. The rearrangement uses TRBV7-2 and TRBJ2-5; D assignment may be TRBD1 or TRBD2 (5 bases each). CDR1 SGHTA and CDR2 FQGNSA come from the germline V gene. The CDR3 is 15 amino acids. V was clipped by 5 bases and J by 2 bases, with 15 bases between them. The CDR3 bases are TGTGCCAGCAGCCCGGGACGGAAAAAACAAGAGACCCAGTACTTC. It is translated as CASSPGRKKQETQYF.

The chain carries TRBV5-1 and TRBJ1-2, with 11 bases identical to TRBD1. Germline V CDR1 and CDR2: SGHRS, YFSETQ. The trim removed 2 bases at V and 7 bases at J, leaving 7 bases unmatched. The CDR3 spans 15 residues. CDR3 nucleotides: TGCGCCAGCAGCTTATCAGGACAGGGGGCATCTGGCTACACCTTC. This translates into CASSLSGQGASGYTF.

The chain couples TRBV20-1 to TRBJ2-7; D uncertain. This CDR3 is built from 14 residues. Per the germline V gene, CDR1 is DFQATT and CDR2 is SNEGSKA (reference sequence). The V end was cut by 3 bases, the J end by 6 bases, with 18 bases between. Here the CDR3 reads CSARDRTDRFEQYF. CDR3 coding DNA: TGCAGTGCTAGGGATAGGACCGACCGATTCGAGCAGTACTTC.

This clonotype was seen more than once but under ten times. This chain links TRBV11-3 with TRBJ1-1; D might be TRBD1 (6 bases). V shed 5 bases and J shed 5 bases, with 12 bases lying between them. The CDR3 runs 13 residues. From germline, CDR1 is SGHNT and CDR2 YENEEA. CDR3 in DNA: TGTGCCAGCAGCCCCGGGGGCCGGACTGAAGCTTTCTTT. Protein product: CASSPGGRTEAFF.

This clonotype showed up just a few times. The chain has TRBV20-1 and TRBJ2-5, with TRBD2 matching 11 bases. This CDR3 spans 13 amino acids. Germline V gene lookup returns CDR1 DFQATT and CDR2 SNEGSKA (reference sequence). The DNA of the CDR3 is TGCAGCCCCTCGGGGACTAGCGGAGAGACCCAGTACTTC. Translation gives CSPSGTSGETQYF.

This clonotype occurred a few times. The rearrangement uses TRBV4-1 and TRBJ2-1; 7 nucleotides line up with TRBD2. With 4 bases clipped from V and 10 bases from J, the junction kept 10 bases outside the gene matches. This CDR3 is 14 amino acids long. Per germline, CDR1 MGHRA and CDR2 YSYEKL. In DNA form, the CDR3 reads TGCGCCAGCAGCCGGACCAATGGACTAGACGAGCAGTTCTTC. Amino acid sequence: CASSRTNGLDEQFF.

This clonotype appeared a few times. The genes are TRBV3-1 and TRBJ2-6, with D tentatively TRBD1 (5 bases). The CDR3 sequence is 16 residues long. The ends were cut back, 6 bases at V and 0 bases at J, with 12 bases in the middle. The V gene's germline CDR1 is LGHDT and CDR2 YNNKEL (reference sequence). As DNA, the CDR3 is TGTGCCAGCAGTCCGCAGGGATACTCTGGGGCCAACGTCCTGACTTTC. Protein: CASSPQGYSGANVLTF.